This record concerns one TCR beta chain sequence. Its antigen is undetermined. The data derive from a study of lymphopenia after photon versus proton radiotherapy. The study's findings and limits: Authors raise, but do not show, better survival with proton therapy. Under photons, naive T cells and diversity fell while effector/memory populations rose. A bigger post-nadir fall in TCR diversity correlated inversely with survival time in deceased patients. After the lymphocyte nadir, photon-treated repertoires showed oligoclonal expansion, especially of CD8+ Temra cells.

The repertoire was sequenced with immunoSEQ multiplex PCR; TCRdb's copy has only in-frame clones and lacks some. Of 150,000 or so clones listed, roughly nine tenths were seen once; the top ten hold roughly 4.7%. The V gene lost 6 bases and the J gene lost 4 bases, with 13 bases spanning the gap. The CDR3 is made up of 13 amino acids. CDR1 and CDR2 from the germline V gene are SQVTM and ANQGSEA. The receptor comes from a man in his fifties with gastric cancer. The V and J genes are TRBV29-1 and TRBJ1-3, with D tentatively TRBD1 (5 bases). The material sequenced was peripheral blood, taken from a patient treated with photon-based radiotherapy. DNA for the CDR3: TGCAGCGTGGAAAAGGGGTCCGGAAACACCATATATTTT. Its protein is CSVEKGSGNTIYF.